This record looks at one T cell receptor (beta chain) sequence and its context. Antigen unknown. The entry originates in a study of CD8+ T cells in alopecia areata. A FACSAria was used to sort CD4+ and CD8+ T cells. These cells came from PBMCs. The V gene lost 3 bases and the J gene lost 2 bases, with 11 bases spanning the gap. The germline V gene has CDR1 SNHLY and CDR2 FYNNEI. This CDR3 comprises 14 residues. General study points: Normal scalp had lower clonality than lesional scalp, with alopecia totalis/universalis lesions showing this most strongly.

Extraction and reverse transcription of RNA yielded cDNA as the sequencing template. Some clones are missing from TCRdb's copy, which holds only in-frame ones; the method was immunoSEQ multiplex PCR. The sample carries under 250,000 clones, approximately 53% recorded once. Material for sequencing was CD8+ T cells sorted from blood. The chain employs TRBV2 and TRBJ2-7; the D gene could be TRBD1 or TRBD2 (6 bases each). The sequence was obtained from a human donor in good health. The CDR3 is CASSEGGTTYEQYF. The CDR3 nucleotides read TGTGCCAGCAGTGAGGGGGGCACCACCTACGAGCAGTACTTC.